Below, one TCR beta chain is given with its context. V was trimmed by 0 bases and J by 0 bases, leaving 6 bases between them. The germline V gene encodes CDR1 SGHRS and CDR2 YFSETQ. CDR3 length: 15 residues. These data belong to a study of cytomegalovirus exposure and HLA in healthy donors. Study details: There were approximately 80 million unique TCRs (from HLA-typed donors) in an early data release.

The PCR was carried out with 60 Vbeta primers and 13 Jbeta primers. TCRdb's copy holds only in-frame clones and misses some; the assay was immunoSEQ multiplex PCR. The sample lists 150,000 to 200,000 clones, around 78% seen once, with less than 15% in the top ten. This TCR came from a woman aged 45-60 years in good health and CMV-seropositive. The chain has TRBV5-1 and TRBJ1-4, with D hard to call. The sample taken for sequencing was PBMCs. For the CDR3, the DNA is TGCGCCAGCAGCTTGGACAGCTCAACTAATGAAAAACTGTTTTTT. Translating gives CASSLDSSTNEKLFF.